Listed below are T cell receptor beta chains from one sample, sequenced in a study of control samples from healthy donors and cancer patients. Sequenced by immunoSEQ multiplex PCR; TCRdb stores in-frame clones only, minus some. The sample contains 95,000 to 130,000 clones, more than 75% of which appear only once. The material sequenced was blood. These receptors all stem from a woman aged 70 to 79 in good health. Both conserved end residues are part of each CDR3. The D gene is left open where the match is weak. A row's size may be missing; if present it is once, few, many or a size class.

j_call	v_call	d_call	clone_size	cdr3_aa	cdr3_nt
TRBJ2-3	TRBV9	-	-	CASSVISTSDTQYF	TGTGCCAGCAGCGTAATTTCGACCTCAGATACGCAGTATTTT
TRBJ1-6	TRBV6-6	-	-	CASSTRDGNSPLHF	TGTGCCAGCAGTACGCGGGACGGCAATTCACCCCTCCACTTT
TRBJ1-3	TRBV5-1	TRBD1	few	CASKAPDRAGNTIYF	TGCGCCAGCAAAGCCCCGGACAGGGCTGGAAACACCATATATTTT
TRBJ1-5	TRBV19	-	-	CASSTPLGQFNQPQHF	TGTGCCAGTAGTACCCCTTTAGGACAGTTCAATCAGCCCCAGCATTTT
TRBJ2-3	TRBV10-2	TRBD2	-	CASSEGLASTDTQYF	TGCGCCAGCAGTGAGGGACTAGCGAGCACAGATACGCAGTATTTT
TRBJ2-3	TRBV12-3/TRBV12-4	-	-	CASMSLDTQYF	TGTGCCAGCATGAGCTTAGATACGCAGTATTTT
TRBJ2-7	TRBV7-9	TRBD1	-	CASSSGTGQWEQYF	TGTGCCAGCAGCTCCGGGACAGGGCAATGGGAGCAGTACTTC
TRBJ2-3	TRBV3-1/TRBV3-2	-	once	CASSHVGGTDTQYF	TGTGCCAGCAGCCATGTGGGGGGCACAGATACGCAGTATTTT
TRBJ1-1	TRBV6-1	-	-	CASSELSDEAFF	TGTGCCAGCAGTGAACTTTCGGACGAAGCTTTCTTT
TRBJ1-3	TRBV18	-	-	CASSPTGSLEGNTIYF	TGTGCCAGCTCACCCACAGGGTCCCTGGAGGGAAACACCATATATTTT
TRBJ1-3	TRBV7-9	-	few	CASSSLLAGRSGNTIYF	TGTGCCAGCAGTTCCCTCCTGGCGGGTCGGTCTGGAAACACCATATATTTT
TRBJ1-3	TRBV4-3	-	-	CASPRWNTIYF	TGCGCCAGTCCCCGTTGGAACACCATATATTTT
TRBJ1-2	TRBV25-1	-	-	CASSESGDYGYTF	TGTGCCAGCAGTGAATCGGGGGACTATGGCTACACCTTC
TRBJ2-7	TRBV11-2	TRBD1	-	CASSRDRETEQYF	TGTGCCAGCAGCCGGGACAGGGAAACCGAGCAGTACTTC
TRBJ2-1	TRBV19	-	-	CASSLGPTSGEQFF	TGTGCCAGTAGTTTGGGACCCACTTCTGGAGAGCAGTTCTTC
TRBJ2-7	TRBV2	TRBD2	few	CAGSTSGVYEQYF	TGTGCCGGATCGACTAGCGGGGTATACGAGCAGTACTTC
TRBJ2-7	TRBV6-5	-	-	CASSFGTYEQYF	TGTGCCAGCAGTTTTGGGACTTACGAGCAGTACTTC
TRBJ2-7	TRBV4-1	TRBD1	-	CASSQVTGGSYEQYF	TGCGCCAGCAGCCAAGTTACAGGGGGCTCCTACGAGCAGTACTTC
TRBJ2-7	TRBV5-1	-	-	CASSLEIGFSYEQYF	TGCGCCAGCAGCTTGGAGATCGGGTTCTCCTACGAGCAGTACTTC
TRBJ1-1	TRBV7-9	-	-	CAGGEGTEAFF	TGTGCCGGGGGGGAAGGCACTGAAGCTTTCTTT
TRBJ1-1	TRBV29-1	-	once	CSVRQDPSTEAFF	TGCAGCGTTAGACAGGACCCGAGCACTGAAGCTTTCTTT
TRBJ1-1	TRBV3-1/TRBV3-2	-	-	CASSQDARGTEAFF	TGTGCCAGCAGCCAAGATGCCCGTGGGACTGAAGCTTTCTTT
TRBJ2-1	TRBV10-1	TRBD2	-	CASSLAGDFNEQFF	TGCGCCAGCAGCCTAGCGGGGGACTTCAATGAGCAGTTCTTC
TRBJ2-1	TRBV7-9	-	once	CASSLGISQGLRFF	TGTGCCAGCAGCTTAGGCATTAGCCAAGGCTTGAGGTTCTTC
TRBJ2-1	TRBV19	-	few	CASSKYINSYNEQFF	TGTGCCAGTAGTAAGTACATTAACTCCTACAATGAGCAGTTCTTC
TRBJ2-7	TRBV5-6	TRBD1	-	CASSLPRQGYEQYF	TGTGCCAGCAGCTTGCCAAGACAGGGTTACGAGCAGTACTTC
TRBJ2-1	TRBV4-2	TRBD2	-	CASSQALAGGIYNEQFF	TGTGCCAGCAGCCAAGCCCTAGCGGGGGGGATCTACAATGAGCAGTTCTTC
TRBJ2-3	TRBV4-2	TRBD2	-	CASSQSGGGNTDTQYF	TGTGCCAGCAGCCAAAGCGGGGGGGGAAACACAGATACGCAGTATTTT
TRBJ2-7	TRBV29-1	-	-	CSVIRTVSYEQYF	TGCAGCGTCATAAGAACAGTTTCCTACGAGCAGTACTTC
TRBJ2-2	TRBV7-3	-	-	CASSRGSGELFF	TGTGCCAGCAGCCGGGGCTCCGGGGAGCTGTTTTTT
TRBJ1-3	TRBV5-1	-	few	CASHPGGSGSTIYF	TGCGCCAGCCACCCCGGGGGCTCTGGAAGCACCATATATTTT
TRBJ2-5	TRBV15	-	once	CATSSRETSKTQYF	TGTGCCACCAGCAGTCGCGAGACTTCCAAGACCCAGTACTTC
TRBJ2-1	TRBV18	TRBD2	-	CASSALAGGTNEQFF	TGTGCCAGCTCAGCTCTAGCGGGGGGCACCAATGAGCAGTTCTTC
TRBJ1-2	TRBV19	-	-	CASSAGTYGGYTF	TGTGCCAGTAGCGCCGGGACCTACGGTGGCTACACCTTC
TRBJ1-4	TRBV4-3	-	-	CASSPIGREGNEKLFF	TGCGCCAGCAGCCCCATAGGCCGGGAGGGTAATGAAAAACTGTTTTTT
TRBJ2-3	TRBV6-5	TRBD2	-	CASSYPTSGGDTQYF	TGTGCCAGCAGTTACCCGACTAGCGGGGGGGATACGCAGTATTTT
TRBJ1-4	TRBV5-1	-	-	CASSLVFGGREKLFF	TGCGCCAGCAGCTTGGTATTTGGGGGCCGAGAAAAACTGTTTTTT
TRBJ1-1	TRBV7-8	-	-	CASSLDEVQTEAFF	TGTGCCAGCAGCTTAGACGAGGTACAGACCGAAGCTTTCTTT
TRBJ1-4	TRBV7-2	-	-	CASSSAQGIWNEKLFF	TGTGCCAGCAGCTCAGCCCAGGGGATTTGGAACGAAAAACTGTTTTTT
TRBJ1-1	TRBV19	-	once	CASSIFPDPSKMNTEAFF	TGTGCCAGTAGTATATTCCCCGATCCATCCAAAATGAACACTGAAGCTTTCTTT
TRBJ2-5	TRBV11-3	-	-	CASSLTRQETQYF	TGTGCCAGCAGCCTAACTCGCCAAGAGACCCAGTACTTC
TRBJ2-5	TRBV24-1	TRBD2	-	CATSGKTSGGVQETQYF	TGTGCCACCAGTGGAAAAACTAGCGGGGGGGTCCAAGAGACCCAGTACTTC